This TCR beta chain was retrieved from a study of PD-1 blockade in classical Hodgkin lymphoma. Overall study: Nivolumab was given intravenously to patients at 3 mg/kg every 2 weeks. Study results and limitations: Compared with healthy donors, newly diagnosed patients reportedly showed lower baseline TCR diversity.

Brentuximab vedotin exposure varied among the patients, all of whom had relapsed after autologous stem cell transplantation. About this clone: Its antigen is unidentified.

Sequencing was performed with immunoSEQ multiplex PCR; in TCRdb, only in-frame clones are kept and a portion is missing. The sample has about 100,000 clones; around four fifths are singletons. This clonotype was sampled from a human donor with classical Hodgkin lymphoma. The input for sequencing was peripheral blood mononuclear cells (PBMCs), taken at baseline.

The CDR3 region is CASSAHGTGNLRSTDTQYF. The CDR3 DNA reads TGTGCCAGCAGCGCCCACGGGACAGGGAATCTAAGGAGCACAGATACGCAGTATTTT. The rearrangement uses TRBV9 and TRBJ2-3; 9 bases map to TRBD1. Trimming cost V 3 bases and J 0 bases; bases outside gene matches: 14. From germline, CDR1 is SGDLS and CDR2 YYNGEE. The CDR3 is 19 residues long.